This T cell receptor (beta chain) originates from a study of shared clonotypes between healthy human individuals. J lost 6 bases, V lost 8 bases, and 3 bases had no gene match. The CDR3 length is 12 residues. Germline V gene sequence: CDR1 ENHRY, CDR2 SYGVKD. Profiled with immunoSEQ multiplex PCR; TCRdb holds only in-frame clones, not every one. The sample lists around 1,100,000 clones, around 77% occurring once. This TCR was recovered from a man aged 18 to 30 in good health. Some clones in this sample may be carry-over from other donors' samples. V usage is TRBV10-3 and J usage is TRBJ2-3; 9 bases line up with TRBD1. Sequencing used memory CD4+ T cells from PBMCs. This sample's subset: CD45RA-negative fraction. The CDR3 region is CAIRGQGDTQYF. The CDR3 DNA follows: TGTGCCATCCGGGGACAGGGTGATACGCAGTATTTT.